This T cell receptor (beta chain) was profiled in a study of immune heterogeneity within non-small cell lung tumors. On the study more broadly: Classification of the tumors gave a handful of squamous cell carcinomas, roughly 10 non-squamous carcinomas and 1 not otherwise specified.

Amplifying TCR beta CDR3 involved multiplex PCR carried out with 32 V and 13 J primers. TCRdb analysed the multiplex PCR reads with MiXCR anew, one entry per CDR3 protein. The sample contains approximately 6,300 distinct CDR3 sequences, roughly a fifth of which appear only once. General study results and limits: While identical dominant CDR3 beta clonotypes recurred across tumor sites within a patient, high-frequency clones unique to individual sites also appeared. Local T-cell repertoire clonality was correlated with local tumor mutational burden, and the correlation was positive. It was moderate in strength but statistically significant (R approximately 0.34).

Germline V lookup: CDR1 MNHNS, CDR2 SASEGT. The CDR3 consists of 15 residues. The V and J ends lost 0 bases and 12 bases respectively, with 18 bases between them. Each sample used approximately 550 ng of genomic DNA from bulk tumor tissue. Surgery yielded several widely spaced biopsies per primary tumor. Newly diagnosed with untreated non-small cell lung cancer, the patients underwent curative surgery. In regard to this clonotype: The antigen is not known.

Material: lung tumor tissue. The sequence was obtained from a female donor with non-small cell lung cancer. This chain uses TRBV6-1 with TRBJ2-4; D remains unclear. DNA for the CDR3: TGTGCCAGCAGTGAAGCGAGGAGTTCCGAGAGAGATCAGTACTTC. Translation gives CASSEARSSERDQYF.